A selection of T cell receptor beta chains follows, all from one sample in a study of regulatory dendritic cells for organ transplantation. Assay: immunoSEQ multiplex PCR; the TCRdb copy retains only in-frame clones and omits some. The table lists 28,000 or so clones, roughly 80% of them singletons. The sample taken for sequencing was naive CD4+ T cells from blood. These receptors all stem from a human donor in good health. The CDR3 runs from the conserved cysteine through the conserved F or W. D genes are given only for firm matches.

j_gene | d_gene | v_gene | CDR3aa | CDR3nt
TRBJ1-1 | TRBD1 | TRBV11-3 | CASSLDQGVDTEAFF | TGTGCCAGCAGCTTAGATCAGGGGGTGGACACTGAAGCTTTCTTT
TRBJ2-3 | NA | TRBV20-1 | CSALTADTQYF | TGCAGTGCCCTTACAGCAGATACGCAGTATTTT
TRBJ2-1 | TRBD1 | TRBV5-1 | CASTGQGAFNEQFF | TGCGCCAGCACGGGACAGGGGGCTTTCAATGAGCAGTTCTTC
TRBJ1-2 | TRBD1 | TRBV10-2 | CASKEGQGLNYGYTF | TGCGCCAGCAAAGAGGGACAGGGGCTTAACTATGGCTACACCTTC
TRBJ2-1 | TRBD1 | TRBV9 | CASSKDRGAYNEQFF | TGTGCCAGCAGCAAAGACAGGGGAGCCTACAATGAGCAGTTCTTC
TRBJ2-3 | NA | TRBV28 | CASSLQTTSTDTQYF | TGTGCCAGCAGTTTACAGACTACTAGCACAGATACGCAGTATTTT
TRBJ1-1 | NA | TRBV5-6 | CASSLVEAPEAFF | TGTGCCAGCAGCTTGGTTGAGGCCCCTGAAGCTTTCTTT
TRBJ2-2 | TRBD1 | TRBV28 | CASSSRDRGVTGELFF | TGTGCCAGCAGTAGCCGGGACAGGGGTGTCACCGGGGAGCTGTTTTTT
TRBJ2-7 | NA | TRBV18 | CASSPREGQGGTAYEQYF | TGTGCCAGCTCACCCCGTGAGGGGCAGGGAGGAACGGCATACGAGCAGTACTTC
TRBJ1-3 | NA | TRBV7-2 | CASSLEGVWGTGNTIYF | TGTGCCAGCAGCTTAGAGGGGGTTTGGGGAACAGGAAACACCATATATTTT
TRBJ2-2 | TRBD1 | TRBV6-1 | CASSPRTGAAGELFF | TGTGCCAGCAGTCCCAGGACAGGGGCGGCCGGGGAGCTGTTTTTT
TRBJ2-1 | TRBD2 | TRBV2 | CASRSLAGGRYNEQFF | TGTGCCAGCAGGTCGCTAGCGGGGGGGCGCTACAATGAGCAGTTCTTC
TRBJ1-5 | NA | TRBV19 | CASSIAQGRINQPQHF | TGTGCCAGTAGTATAGCCCAGGGGCGAATCAATCAGCCCCAGCATTTT
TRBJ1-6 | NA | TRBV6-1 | CASSFRASPLHF | TGTGCCAGCAGTTTCAGGGCTTCACCCCTCCACTTT
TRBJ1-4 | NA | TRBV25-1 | CASSEFKGAGEKLFF | TGTGCCAGCAGTGAATTCAAGGGAGCGGGAGAAAAACTGTTTTTT
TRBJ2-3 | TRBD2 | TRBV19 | CASQAGVADTQYF | TGTGCCAGTCAAGCGGGGGTCGCAGATACGCAGTATTTT
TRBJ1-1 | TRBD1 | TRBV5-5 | CASSLDWTGADAFF | TGTGCCAGCAGCTTGGACTGGACAGGGGCGGACGCTTTCTTT
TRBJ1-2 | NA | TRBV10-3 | CAISESGRGGYGYTF | TGTGCCATCAGTGAGTCAGGCCGGGGTGGGTATGGCTACACCTTC
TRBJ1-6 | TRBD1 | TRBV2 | CASQGQAMRGNSPLHF | TGTGCCAGCCAGGGACAGGCAATGAGAGGGAATTCACCCCTCCACTTT
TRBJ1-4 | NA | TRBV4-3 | CASSQIGKEVKEKLFF | TGCGCCAGCAGCCAAATTGGGAAGGAGGTCAAGGAAAAACTGTTTTTT
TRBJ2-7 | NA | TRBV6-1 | CARGQHYEQYF | TGTGCCAGGGGCCAACACTACGAGCAGTACTTC
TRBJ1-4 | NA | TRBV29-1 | CSVLRGGSNEKLFF | TGCAGCGTTCTTAGGGGGGGATCTAATGAAAAACTGTTTTTT
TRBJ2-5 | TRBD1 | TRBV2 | CASSPRSSGGRETQYF | TGTGCCAGCAGTCCCCGGAGCTCAGGGGGTAGAGAGACCCAGTACTTC
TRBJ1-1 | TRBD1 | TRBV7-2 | CASSYTGQANTEAFF | TGTGCCAGCAGCTACACGGGACAGGCGAACACTGAAGCTTTCTTT